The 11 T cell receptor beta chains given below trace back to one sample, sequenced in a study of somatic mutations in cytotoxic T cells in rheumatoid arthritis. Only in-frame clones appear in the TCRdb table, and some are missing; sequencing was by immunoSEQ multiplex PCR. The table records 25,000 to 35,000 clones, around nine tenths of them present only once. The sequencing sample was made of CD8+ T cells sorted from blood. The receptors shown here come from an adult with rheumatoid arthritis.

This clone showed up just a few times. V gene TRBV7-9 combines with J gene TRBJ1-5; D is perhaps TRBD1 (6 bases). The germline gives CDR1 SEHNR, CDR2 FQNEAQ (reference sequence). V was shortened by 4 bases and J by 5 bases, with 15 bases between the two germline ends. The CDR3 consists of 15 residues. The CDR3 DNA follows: TGTGCCAGCAGCTCAACATCAGGGGCGGATCAGCCCCAGCATTTT. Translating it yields CASSSTSGADQPQHF. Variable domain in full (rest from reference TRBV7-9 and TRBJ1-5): DTGVSQNPRHKITKRGQNVTFRCDPISEHNRLYWYRQTLGQGPEFLTYFQNEAQLEKSRLLSDRFSAERPKGSFSTLEIQRTEQGDSAMYLCASSSTSGADQPQHFGDGTRLSIL.

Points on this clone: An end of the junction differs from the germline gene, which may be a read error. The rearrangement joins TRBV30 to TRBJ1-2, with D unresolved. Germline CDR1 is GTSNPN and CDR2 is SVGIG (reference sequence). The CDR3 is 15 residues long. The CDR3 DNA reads TGTGCCTGGAGTGTATCGTTCTCCGGCGAAGATGGCTGCACCTTC. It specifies CAWSVSFSGEDGCTF. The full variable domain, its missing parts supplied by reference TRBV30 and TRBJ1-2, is SQTIHQWPATLVQPVGSPLSLECTVEGTSNPNLYWYRQAAGRGLQLLFYSVGIGQISSEVPQNLSASRPQDRQFILSSKKLLLSDSGFYLCAWSVSFSGEDGCTFGSGTRLTVV.

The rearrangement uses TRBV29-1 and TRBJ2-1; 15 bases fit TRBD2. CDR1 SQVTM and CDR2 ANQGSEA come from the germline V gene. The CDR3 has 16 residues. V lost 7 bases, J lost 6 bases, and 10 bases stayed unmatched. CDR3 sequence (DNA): TGCAGCGCCCAGGGACTAGCGGGAGGAAATAGCAATGAGCAGTTCTTC. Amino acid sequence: CSAQGLAGGNSNEQFF.

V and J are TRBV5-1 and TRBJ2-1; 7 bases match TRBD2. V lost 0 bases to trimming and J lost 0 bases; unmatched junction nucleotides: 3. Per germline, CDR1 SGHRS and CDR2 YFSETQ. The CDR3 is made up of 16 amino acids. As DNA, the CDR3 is TGCGCCAGCAGCTTGGTCGGGGGGAGCTCCTACAATGAGCAGTTCTTC. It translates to CASSLVGGSSYNEQFF. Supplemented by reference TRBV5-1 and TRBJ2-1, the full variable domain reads KAGVTQTPRYLIKTRGQQVTLSCSPISGHRSVSWYQQTPGQGLQFLFEYFSETQRNKGNFPGRFSGRQFSNSRSEMNVSTLELGDSALYLCASSLVGGSSYNEQFFGPGTRLTVL.

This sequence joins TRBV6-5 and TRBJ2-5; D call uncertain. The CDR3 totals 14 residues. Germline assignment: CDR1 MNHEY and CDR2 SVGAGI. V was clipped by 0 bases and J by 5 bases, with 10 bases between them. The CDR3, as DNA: TGTGCCAGCAGTTACTCTGGGGTTCTGGAGACCCAGTACTTC. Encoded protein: CASSYSGVLETQYF.

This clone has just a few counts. The CDR3 sequence: CASRPTGGSPLHF. The DNA of the CDR3 is TGTGCCAGCAGACCAACAGGAGGTTCACCCCTCCACTTT. This rearrangement joins TRBV6-5 to TRBJ1-6; perhaps TRBD1 as D (5 bases). Trimming pared 6 bases from V and 9 bases from J, leaving 12 bases between. Germline-derived CDR1 and CDR2 are MNHEY and SVGAGI. CDR3 length equals 13 residues.

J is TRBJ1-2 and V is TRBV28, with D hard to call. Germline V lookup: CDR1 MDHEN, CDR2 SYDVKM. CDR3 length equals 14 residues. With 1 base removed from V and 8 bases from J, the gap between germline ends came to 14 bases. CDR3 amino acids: CASSLFRSSLGYTF. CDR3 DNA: TGTGCCAGCAGTTTATTTAGGTCGTCCCTAGGCTACACCTTC.

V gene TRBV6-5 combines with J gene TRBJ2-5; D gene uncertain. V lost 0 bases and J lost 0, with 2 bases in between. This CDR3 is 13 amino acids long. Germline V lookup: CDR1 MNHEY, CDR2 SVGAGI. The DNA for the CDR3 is TGTGCCAGCAGTTACTCAAACCAAGAGACCCAGTACTTC. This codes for CASSYSNQETQYF.

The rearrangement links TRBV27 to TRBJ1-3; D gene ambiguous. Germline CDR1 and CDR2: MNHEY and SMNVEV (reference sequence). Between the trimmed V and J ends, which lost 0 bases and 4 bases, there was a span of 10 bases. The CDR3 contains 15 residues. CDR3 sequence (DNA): TGTGCCAGCAGTTTATCAGCCCTAGGAGGAAACACCATATATTTT. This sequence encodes CASSLSALGGNTIYF.

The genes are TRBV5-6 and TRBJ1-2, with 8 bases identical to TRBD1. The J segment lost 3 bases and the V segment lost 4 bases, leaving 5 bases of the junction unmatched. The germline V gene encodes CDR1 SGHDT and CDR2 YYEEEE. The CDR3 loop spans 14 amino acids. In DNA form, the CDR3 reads TGTGCCAGCAGCACGACAGGGGTTGACTATGGCTACACCTTC. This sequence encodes CASSTTGVDYGYTF.

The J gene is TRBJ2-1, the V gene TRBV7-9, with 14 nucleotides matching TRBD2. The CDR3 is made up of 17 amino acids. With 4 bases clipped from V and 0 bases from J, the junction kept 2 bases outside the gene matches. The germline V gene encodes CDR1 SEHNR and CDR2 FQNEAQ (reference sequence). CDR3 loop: CASSSGLAGVSYNEQFF. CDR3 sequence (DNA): TGTGCCAGCAGCTCGGGACTAGCGGGAGTCTCCTACAATGAGCAGTTCTTC.